In this sample, the clone carrying this T cell receptor beta chain turned up many times. The source of the sample is a study of regulatory T cells in long-lasting Graves disease. The sample's time point: newly diagnosed GD, antithyroid drugs for less than 3 months. With RNA extracted from PBMCs as input, the TCR library was made. Arm-PCR of CDR3 regions with iRepertoire HTBI primers generated TCR beta libraries. MiXCR was run by TCRdb on the multiplex PCR reads, yielding one entry per CDR3 protein. The sample lists approximately 470,000 distinct CDR3 sequences, 15% to 20% occurring once. The same sample was also used in a study of T cells in Graves' hyperthyroidism and ophthalmopathy.

The source of this sequence is a man aged 40-49 years with Graves disease. Sequenced here: peripheral blood mononuclear cells (PBMCs), sampled at new diagnosis, from a patient treated with antithyroid drugs.

The CDR3 DNA is TGTGCCAGCAGTTTAGCCCGGGGGGGGGTCAACAATGAGCAGTTCTTC. Translation: CASSLARGGVNNEQFF. The rearrangement links TRBV12-3 or TRBV12-4 to TRBJ2-1; TRBD2 matches at 8 bases. CDR3 length equals 16 residues. With 0 bases clipped from V and 5 bases from J, the junction kept 6 bases outside the gene matches.